The 19 T cell receptor beta chains listed next were all sequenced from one sample in a study of blood T cell repertoires in COVID-19. Profiling relied on immunoSEQ multiplex PCR, and the TCRdb table lists in-frame clones only, not all of them. The table includes some 670,000 clones, 85% to 90% detected once. Sequencing used peripheral blood. The source is a woman between 18 and 30 years old with acute or convalescent COVID-19.

The V gene is TRBV6-5, the J gene TRBJ2-7; 12 bases agree with TRBD2. The CDR3 has 15 residues. V lost 8 bases to trimming and J lost 2 bases; unmatched junction nucleotides: 7. CDR1 is MNHEY, CDR2 SVGAGI, per germline. The CDR3 DNA sequence: TGTGCCAGCGACGGACTAGCGGGGCCCACCTACGAGCAGTACTTC. Encoded protein: CASDGLAGPTYEQYF.

The CDR3 is CASSFGLISSGNTIYF. The CDR3 bases are TGTGCCAGCAGCTTTGGCCTTATATCCTCTGGAAACACCATATATTTT. The V and J genes are TRBV7-6 and TRBJ1-3, with D unclear. CDR3 size: 16 residues. The germline V gene has CDR1 SGHVS and CDR2 FNYEAQ. Trimming left V 3 bases short and J 0 bases short, with 12 bases between.

The rearrangement links TRBV6-1 to TRBJ1-1; TRBD1 aligns across 9 bases. Germline CDR1 MNHNS, CDR2 SASEGT. The J segment lost 9 bases and the V segment lost 2 bases, leaving 10 bases of the junction unmatched. This CDR3 is built from 15 residues. Here the CDR3 DNA reads TGTGCCAGCAGTGAAATTAGAGGGACAGGGCTAAAAGCTTTCTTT. Protein: CASSEIRGTGLKAFF.

The rearrangement links TRBV12-5 to TRBJ2-7, with D maybe TRBD1 (5 bases). Germline lookup yields CDR1 LGHNT and CDR2 FRNRAP. Trimming left V 0 bases short and J 2 bases short, with 11 bases between. The CDR3 has 15 residues. The CDR3 reads CASGLVRGMTYEQYF. CDR3 in DNA: TGTGCTAGTGGTTTGGTTAGGGGAATGACCTACGAGCAGTACTTC. The full variable domain, in which reference TRBV12-5 and TRBJ2-7 provide the parts outside the CDR3, is DARVTQTPRHKVTEMGQEVTMRCQPILGHNTVFWYRQTMMQGLELLAYFRNRAPLDDSGMPKDRFSAEMPDATLATLKIQPSEPRDSAVYFCASGLVRGMTYEQYFGPGTRLTVT.

J is TRBJ1-3 and V is TRBV7-9; D call uncertain. The length of the CDR3 is 16 residues. Trimming removed 6 bases at V and 0 bases at J, with 15 bases between. The germline V gene encodes CDR1 SEHNR and CDR2 FQNEAQ (reference sequence). The DNA for the CDR3 is TGTGCCAGCAGTTTCCCTGGACTGATCTCTGGAAACACCATATATTTT. This sequence encodes CASSFPGLISGNTIYF.

The J gene is TRBJ1-2, the V gene TRBV6-5; a weak D match, TRBD1 (6 bases). V dropped 5 bases and J dropped 3 bases, with 13 bases sitting between them. CDR1 MNHEY and CDR2 SVGAGI come from the germline V gene. CDR3 length: 14 residues. CDR3 bases: TGTGCCAGCAGTCAACAGGGATCGTACTATGGCTACACCTTC. Amino acids: CASSQQGSYYGYTF.

The genes are TRBV24-1 and TRBJ1-2; D gene unclear. Germline CDR1 and CDR2: KGHDR and SFDVKD. The CDR3 is 18 amino acids. The ends were cut back, 2 bases at V and 2 bases at J, with 20 bases in the middle. CDR3 amino acids: CATSDSVAERFMNYGYTF. CDR3 nucleotides: TGTGCCACCAGTGATTCTGTCGCAGAAAGATTTATGAACTATGGCTACACCTTC.

The chain couples TRBV19 to TRBJ2-3; 9 bases are a match to TRBD2. With 5 bases clipped from V and 3 bases from J, the junction kept 12 bases outside the gene matches. Germline CDR1 reads LNHDA; CDR2 reads SQIVND (reference sequence). This CDR3 has 17 residues. For the CDR3, the DNA is TGTGCCAGTAGTTCTCCCGGGACTAGCCCTAAGACAGATACGCAGTATTTT. Its translation is CASSSPGTSPKTDTQYF.

This chain uses TRBV29-1 with TRBJ2-7; D perhaps matches TRBD1 (6 bases). The germline CDR1 and CDR2 sequences are SQVTM and ANQGSEA. The CDR3 loop spans 13 amino acids. Trimming stripped 7 bases from V and 3 bases from J, with 16 bases between. CDR3 protein: CSAGTGYNYEQYF. CDR3 coding DNA: TGCAGCGCCGGAACAGGGTACAACTACGAGCAGTACTTC.

This clone appeared once. The rearrangement joins TRBV19 to TRBJ2-5; weak D call: TRBD1 (5 bases). Germline V lookup: CDR1 LNHDA, CDR2 SQIVND (reference sequence). Trimming removed 1 base from V and 2 bases from J, with 8 bases in between. This CDR3 contains 14 residues. CDR3 region: CASSIGGQQETQYF. CDR3 nucleotide sequence: TGTGCCAGTAGTATAGGTGGACAACAAGAGACCCAGTACTTC.

This chain connects TRBV6-4 to TRBJ1-6; D remains ambiguous. The CDR3 contains 16 residues. V was pared by 3 bases and J by 4 bases, with 13 bases between. Germline CDR1 and CDR2: MRHNA and SNTAGT. The CDR3 loop reads CASSDRAGRYNSPLHF. The CDR3 DNA follows: TGTGCCAGCAGTGATCGGGCGGGGAGATATAATTCACCCCTCCACTTT.

This chain uses TRBV21-1 with TRBJ2-5; the table's D call, TRBD1, has no DNA check behind it. TRBV21-1 is an annotated pseudogene. This CDR3 is 17 amino acids long. The CDR3 DNA sequence: TGTGCCAGCAGCAAAGAGCCCCGGGAGACAGGGAGAGAGACCCAGTACTTC. It translates to CASSKEPRETGRETQYF.

The genes are TRBV4-1 and TRBJ2-7; 14 bases fit TRBD2. The CDR3 contains 16 residues. The J segment lost 2 bases and the V segment lost 4 bases, leaving 4 bases of the junction unmatched. CDR1 is MGHRA, CDR2 YSYEKL, per germline. CDR3 sequence reads: CASSPQTSGGAYEQYF. CDR3 in DNA: TGCGCCAGCAGCCCCCAGACTAGCGGGGGGGCCTACGAGCAGTACTTC.

This chain joins TRBV6-5 and TRBJ1-2; possibly TRBD1 for D (6 bases). The CDR3 is 16 amino acids. Germline V lookup: CDR1 MNHEY, CDR2 SVGAGI. Between the trimmed V and J ends, which lost 3 bases and 4 bases, there was a span of 18 bases. CDR3 in DNA: TGTGCCAGCAGTTATCATACCCAACAGGGCTTCTATGGCTACACCTTC. As protein: CASSYHTQQGFYGYTF.

The V call is TRBV6-5, the J call TRBJ1-2; 7 positions agree with TRBD1. CDR3 length equals 14 residues. From germline, CDR1 is MNHEY and CDR2 SVGAGI. J gave up 4 bases and V 5 bases, and 7 bases lay outside the gene matches. Here the CDR3 DNA reads TGTGCCAGCAGTCCCGAGACAGGGTTCTATGGCTACACCTTC. Amino acids: CASSPETGFYGYTF.

The CDR3 DNA follows: TGCAGTGCTAGTGATACAGGGAGCCCCTCCTACGAGCAGTACTTC. It yields the protein CSASDTGSPSYEQYF. The chain employs TRBV20-1 and TRBJ2-7; D perhaps matches TRBD1 (6 bases). Trimming stripped 3 bases from V and 0 bases from J, with 15 bases between. CDR1 DFQATT and CDR2 SNEGSKA come from the germline V gene (reference sequence). This CDR3 is built from 15 residues.

The chain links TRBV6-5 to TRBJ1-4; 7 bases are shared with TRBD1. CDR1 MNHEY and CDR2 SVGAGI come from the germline V gene. This CDR3 is 14 amino acids long. Germline trimming cut 6 bases from V and 8 bases from J; bases unmatched to any gene: 9. CDR3 region: CASRRDRVDEKLFF. CDR3 nucleotide sequence: TGTGCCAGCAGACGAGACAGGGTGGACGAAAAACTGTTTTTT.

The CDR3 bases are TGTGCCATGAAACAGGGAAAGGAGAACTATGGCTACACCTTC. Translation: CAMKQGKENYGYTF. V gene TRBV19 combines with J gene TRBJ1-2; the D gene is possibly TRBD1 (6 bases). V lost 10 bases to trimming and J lost 2 bases, with 17 bases between them. CDR3 length: 14 residues. Germline V CDR1 and CDR2: LNHDA, SQIVND (reference sequence).

In its sample, this clone was seen a few times. The gene calls are TRBV14 and TRBJ1-1, with 12 bases identical to TRBD1. Unmatched junction bases numbered 9, after V lost 0 bases and J lost 7 bases. The CDR3 has 17 amino acids. CDR1 and CDR2 (germline): SGHDN, FVKESK. The chain's CDR3 is CASSQDWGTGGSYEAFF. CDR3 nucleotide sequence: TGTGCCAGCAGCCAAGATTGGGGGACAGGGGGCTCGTATGAAGCTTTCTTT.